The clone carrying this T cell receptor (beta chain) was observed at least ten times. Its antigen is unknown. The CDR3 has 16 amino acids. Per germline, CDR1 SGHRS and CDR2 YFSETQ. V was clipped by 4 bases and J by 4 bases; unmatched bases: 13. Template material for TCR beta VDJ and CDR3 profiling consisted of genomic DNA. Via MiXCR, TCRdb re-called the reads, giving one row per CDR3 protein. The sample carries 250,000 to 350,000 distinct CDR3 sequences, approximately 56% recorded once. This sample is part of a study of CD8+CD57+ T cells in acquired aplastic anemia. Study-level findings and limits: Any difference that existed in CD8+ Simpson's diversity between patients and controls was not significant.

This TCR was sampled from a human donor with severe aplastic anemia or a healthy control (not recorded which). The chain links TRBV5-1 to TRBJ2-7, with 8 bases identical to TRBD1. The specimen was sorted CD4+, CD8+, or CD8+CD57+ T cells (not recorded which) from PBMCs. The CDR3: CASSAGQGGWSYEQYF. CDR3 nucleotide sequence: TGCGCCAGCAGCGCCGGACAGGGAGGTTGGTCTTACGAGCAGTACTTC.